The 13 T cell receptor beta chains listed next were all sequenced from one sample in a study of vaccination and CD4 T cells after COVID-19. Specified treatment: approximately 10-day PBMC culture with coronavirus spike peptide pools or control peptides (ViraFEST assay). The antigens of these receptors remain unknown. The Oncomine TCR Beta short-read assay was applied to DNA of cultured CD4+ T cells. A single record per CDR3 protein comes from TCRdb applying MiXCR to the PCR reads. The repertoire holds 13,000 to 15,000 distinct CDR3 sequences, with more than 40% as singletons. The specimen sequenced was cultured CD4+ T cells from blood. The receptors were gathered from a human donor with COVID-19.

This chain links TRBV6-5 with TRBJ2-5; D is uncertain. Trimming removed 3 bases from V and 0 bases from J, with 8 bases in between. The CDR3 length is 14 residues. Per the germline V gene, CDR1 is MNHEY and CDR2 is SVGAGI. CDR3 region: CASSYSTYQETQYF. CDR3 in DNA: TGTGCCAGCAGTTATTCTACGTACCAAGAGACCCAGTACTTC.

The chain links TRBV6-4 to TRBJ1-1, with a possible D match to TRBD1 (6 bases). The germline V gene has CDR1 MRHNA and CDR2 SNTAGT. Trimming pared 0 bases from V and 0 bases from J, leaving 11 bases between. This CDR3 has 16 amino acids. In nucleotides, the CDR3 is TGTGCCAGCAGTGACTCGGGGACACCAATGAACACTGAAGCTTTCTTT. Translating gives CASSDSGTPMNTEAFF.

This clonotype was detected a few times. Mismatch with germline at one junction end may stem from a read error. The rearrangement joins TRBV6-2 or TRBV6-3 to TRBJ2-5; 7 bases map to TRBD2. Germline V CDR1 and CDR2: MNHEY, SVGEGT. This CDR3 has 14 amino acids. Here the CDR3 DNA reads TGTGCCAGCACCACCATGGGGGGGAGAGAGAGCCAGTACTTC. Residues: CASTTMGGRESQYF.

The J gene is TRBJ2-7, the V gene TRBV29-1; TRBD1 matches at 10 bases. Germline V gives CDR1 SQVTM, CDR2 ANQGSEA. The CDR3 has 13 residues. Trimming removed 5 bases from V and 6 bases from J; junction bases left unmatched: 7. The CDR3 nucleotides read TGCAGCGTTCAGGACAGGGGGAAGGGCGAGCAGTACTTC. It yields the protein CSVQDRGKGEQYF.

This clonotype was found a few times. V is TRBV7-6 and J is TRBJ2-3; 9 positions agree with TRBD2. V trimming: 5 bases; J trimming: 3 bases; junction bases outside the gene matches: 12. CDR3 size: 17 residues. Germline V lookup: CDR1 SGHVS, CDR2 FNYEAQ. The CDR3 DNA follows: TGTGCCAGCAGCACAAATGCGGGGGGGGTTGCGACAGATACGCAGTATTTT. Amino acids: CASSTNAGGVATDTQYF.

This clonotype was seen just once. The rearrangement uses TRBV29-1 and TRBJ2-5, with a possible D match to TRBD1 (5 bases). The ends were cut back, 4 bases at V and 3 bases at J, with 9 bases in the middle. The CDR3 length is 12 residues. Germline values: CDR1 SQVTM, CDR2 ANQGSEA. The CDR3 region has the DNA TGCAGCGTTGGACAGAAGGAAGAGACCCAGTACTTC. It codes for CSVGQKEETQYF.

This clonotype turned up a few times. The rearrangement joins TRBV11-2 to TRBJ1-2; a possible D gene is TRBD1 (5 bases). The CDR3 is made up of 14 amino acids. Germline V lookup: CDR1 SGHAT, CDR2 FQNNGV. Trimming cost V 3 bases and J 8 bases, with 16 bases left between them. The DNA of the CDR3 is TGTGCCAGCAGCTTGGCTGGGACTTACCACGGCTACACCTTC. It is translated as CASSLAGTYHGYTF.

The gene calls are TRBV6-2 or TRBV6-3 and TRBJ2-6; D is ambiguous. V was trimmed by 7 bases and J by 1 base, leaving 11 bases between them. CDR3 length: 15 amino acids. Germline CDR1 is MNHEY and CDR2 is SVGEGT. The CDR3 protein is CASTVGRSGANVLTF. For the CDR3, the DNA is TGTGCCAGCACCGTCGGACGGTCTGGGGCCAACGTCCTGACTTTC.

This clonotype was observed a few times. This chain links TRBV10-1 with TRBJ1-5; tentatively, D is TRBD1 (5 bases). This CDR3 spans 18 amino acids. Germline CDR1 is WNHNN and CDR2 is SYGVQD (reference sequence). V lost 10 bases to trimming and J lost 0 bases, with 25 bases between them. The CDR3, as DNA: TGCGCCACCACCCGGGACCCCGGCTGGTATCGTAGCAATCAGCCCCAGCATTTT. Protein sequence: CATTRDPGWYRSNQPQHF.

The V call is TRBV2, the J call TRBJ1-5; D possibly corresponds to TRBD1 (5 bases). Trimming removed 7 bases from V and 2 bases from J, with 9 bases in between. CDR1 SNHLY and CDR2 FYNNEI come from the germline V gene. This CDR3 has 13 amino acids. The CDR3 DNA reads as TGTGCCAGCATGGGGGATGGCAATCAGCCCCAGCATTTT. Protein product: CASMGDGNQPQHF.

This clonotype was observed a few times. The V and J genes are TRBV24-1 and TRBJ2-7; either TRBD1 or TRBD2 may supply D (6 bases each). This CDR3 has 13 residues. Germline lookup yields CDR1 KGHDR and CDR2 SFDVKD. V dropped 3 bases and J dropped 4 bases, with 9 bases sitting between them. The CDR3 DNA reads TGTGCCACCAGTGATCAGGGGAGGTACGAGCAGTACTTC. Its translation is CATSDQGRYEQYF.

The chain carries TRBV30 and TRBJ1-2; the match to TRBD1 covers 9 bases. Trimming at V came to 2 bases and at J to 7 bases, leaving 5 bases not matched to a gene. The germline gives CDR1 GTSNPN, CDR2 SVGIG (reference sequence). There are 13 residues in the CDR3. The DNA for the CDR3 is TGTGCCTGGAGTTTCGGGACAGGGAGTGGCTACACCTTC. Translation: CAWSFGTGSGYTF.

The chain joins TRBV19 to TRBJ1-5, with D hard to call. CDR3 length: 14 amino acids. V lost 4 bases, J lost 0 bases, and 7 bases lay in between. Germline CDR1 LNHDA, CDR2 SQIVND (reference sequence). CDR3: CASSNLNSNQPQHF. CDR3 nucleotides: TGTGCCAGTAGTAACCTCAATAGCAATCAGCCCCAGCATTTT. Full variable domain (rest looked up from reference TRBV19 and TRBJ1-5): DGGITQSPKYLFRKEGQNVTLSCEQNLNHDAMYWYRQDPGQGLRLIYYSQIVNDFQKGDIAEGYSVSREKKESFPLTVTSAQKNPTAFYLCASSNLNSNQPQHFGDGTRLSIL.